This TCR beta chain comes out of a study of cytomegalovirus exposure and HLA in healthy donors. Turning to the study itself: The 90 to 150 validation repertoires used the same platform as the approximately 700 first-cohort repertoires (as reported by a later analysis).

Assay used: immunoSEQ multiplex PCR; TCRdb lists only in-frame clones, some missing. This table holds fewer than 95,000 clones, 85% to 95% found once. This clone is medium-sized by share. Its antigen is still unknown. The V and J ends lost 3 bases and 9 bases, in that order; junction bases with no gene match: 9. The CDR3 runs 14 residues. CDR1 is SGHDT and CDR2 is YYEEEE in the germline V gene. Study-wide points: Through in vitro validation, a few CMV-associated chains were shown to be specific for CMV antigens. Across donors, most TCRs were seen rarely, yet some public ones were widespread. Accounts indicate the classifier identified cytomegalovirus status with strong specificity and sensitivity.

The clonotype originates from a woman aged 18-35 years in good health and CMV-seronegative. This sequence joins TRBV5-6 and TRBJ1-5; 7 bases are shared with TRBD1. What was sequenced was PBMCs. Written as DNA, the CDR3 is TGTGCCAGCAGCTCCAGGGGGTCCATGGGGCCCCAGCATTTT. It translates to CASSSRGSMGPQHF. Together with reference TRBV5-6 and TRBJ1-5, the CDR3 gives the full variable domain: DAGVTQSPTHLIKTRGQQVTLRCSPKSGHDTVSWYQQALGQGPQFIFQYYEEEERQRGNFPDRFSGHQFPNYSSELNVNALLLGDSALYLCASSSRGSMGPQHFGDGTRLSIL.